These 19 T cell receptor beta chains were all obtained from the same sample, sequenced in a study of blood T cell repertoires in COVID-19. Sequencing used immunoSEQ multiplex PCR; TCRdb keeps in-frame clones, though not all of them. The sample includes 150,000 to 200,000 clones, roughly 86% of them seen just once. Sequenced material: peripheral blood. The receptors stem from a man aged 65-85 years with acute or convalescent COVID-19.

The V gene is TRBV30, the J gene TRBJ1-6; TRBD1 matches 9 bases. V was pared by 0 bases and J by 15 bases, with 12 bases of the junction left unmatched. Germline-derived CDR1 and CDR2 are GTSNPN and SVGIG (reference sequence). This CDR3 has 15 amino acids. CDR3 bases: TGTGCCTGGAGTGTTCCGGGACAGGGAGGGATTCGCCTCCACTTT. It codes for CAWSVPGQGGIRLHF.

The chain has TRBV15 and TRBJ1-5; 7 bases fit TRBD1. After removal of 6 bases from V and 7 bases from J, the junction contained 9 bases not matched to a gene. The CDR3 is 14 residues long. Germline CDR1 reads LNHNV; CDR2 reads YYDKDF (reference sequence). The CDR3 DNA follows: TGTGCCACCAGGTCTTTAGGGACAGCGCAGCCCCAGCATTTT. It is translated as CATRSLGTAQPQHF.

V usage is TRBV28 and J usage is TRBJ1-1; D remains unclear. Germline loops: CDR1 MDHEN, CDR2 SYDVKM. The V and J ends lost 10 bases and 4 bases respectively, with 13 bases between them. The CDR3 runs 12 residues. CDR3 in DNA: TGTGCCACTCTAGCCGGGTTCACTGAAGCTTTCTTT. Its translation: CATLAGFTEAFF.

The V call is TRBV5-4, the J call TRBJ1-6; D perhaps matches TRBD1 (6 bases). The CDR3 has 15 residues. Germline CDR1 and CDR2: SGHNT and YYREEE (reference sequence). V dropped 0 bases and J dropped 6 bases, with 10 bases sitting between them. CDR3 sequence: CASSLAGTTNSPLHF. DNA of the CDR3: TGTGCCAGCAGCTTGGCCGGGACAACTAATTCACCCCTCCACTTT.

DNA for the CDR3: TGTGCCAGCAGTTTGCAGGGCTCCTACGAGCAGTACTTC. As protein: CASSLQGSYEQYF. The chain recombines TRBV12-3 or TRBV12-4 with TRBJ2-7; D is possibly TRBD1 (5 bases). There are 13 residues in the CDR3. The germline V and J ends were trimmed by 3 bases and 0 bases, with 6 bases remaining between them.

The chain is built from TRBV30 and TRBJ2-3; 9 positions agree with TRBD2. The germline V gene has CDR1 GTSNPN and CDR2 SVGIG (reference sequence). V was pared by 2 bases and J by 4 bases, with 7 bases of the junction left unmatched. The CDR3 has 15 amino acids. The CDR3 here is CAWSPHRLAADTQYF. The CDR3 DNA reads TGTGCCTGGAGTCCCCACCGACTAGCGGCAGATACGCAGTATTTT.

The chain links TRBV2 to TRBJ1-2, with a tentative D call TRBD1 (5 bases). CDR1 is SNHLY, CDR2 FYNNEI, per germline. The CDR3 sequence is 13 residues long. Trimming took off 8 bases at V and 8 bases at J, with 18 bases between the two ends. The CDR3 sequence is CASSWGSTEGYTF. Written as DNA, the CDR3 is TGTGCCAGCTCGTGGGGCTCAACGGAGGGCTACACCTTC.

The chain is built from TRBV5-1 and TRBJ2-7, with 7 bases fitting TRBD1. The CDR3 is 16 amino acids. Germline CDR1 reads SGHRS; CDR2 reads YFSETQ. V shed 1 base and J 5 bases; nucleotides not matched to a gene: 12. The CDR3 sequence is CASSLWDSKSTDEQYF. The CDR3 DNA reads as TGCGCCAGCAGCTTGTGGGACAGTAAATCCACCGACGAGCAGTACTTC.

The chain links TRBV6-1 to TRBJ1-3; no clear D gene. The germline V gene encodes CDR1 MNHNS and CDR2 SASEGT. There are 14 residues in the CDR3. Trimming pared 1 base from V and 4 bases from J, leaving 8 bases between. In DNA, the CDR3 is TGTGCCAGCAGTGAAGGTGCGTGGGGAAACACCATATATTTT. Its protein product is CASSEGAWGNTIYF.

The rearrangement links TRBV28 to TRBJ2-3, with D unresolved. This CDR3 region has 13 residues. The germline CDR1 and CDR2 sequences are MDHEN and SYDVKM. The germline V and J ends were trimmed by 7 bases and 6 bases, with 14 bases remaining between them. CDR3 region: CASTFGPRDTQYF. CDR3 sequence (DNA): TGTGCCAGCACCTTTGGGCCCCGGGATACGCAGTATTTT.

This clone has a handful of counts. This chain links TRBV4-2 with TRBJ2-2; 8 bases are shared with TRBD2. Germline V gene data show CDR1 as LGHNA and CDR2 as YNFKEQ. This CDR3 is built from 16 residues. The ends lost 3 bases at V and 2 bases at J; junction bases unmatched: 5. The CDR3 DNA sequence: TGTGCCAGCAGCCAGGGGCTAGCGGGTAACACCGGGGAGCTGTTTTTT. Translation: CASSQGLAGNTGELFF.

This clone occurred once. This chain connects TRBV5-1 to TRBJ1-1; 7 bases align to TRBD1. V dropped 4 bases and J dropped 1; count of bases not matched to a gene: 7. Germline V gene data show CDR1 as SGHRS and CDR2 as YFSETQ. The CDR3 extends over 15 amino acids. The CDR3 loop reads CASSALQGTNTEAFF. The CDR3 DNA sequence: TGCGCCAGCAGCGCCCTACAGGGGACGAACACTGAAGCTTTCTTT. Full variable domain (missing parts from reference TRBV5-1 and TRBJ1-1): KAGVTQTPRYLIKTRGQQVTLSCSPISGHRSVSWYQQTPGQGLQFLFEYFSETQRNKGNFPGRFSGRQFSNSRSEMNVSTLELGDSALYLCASSALQGTNTEAFFGQGTRLTVV.

The V and J genes are TRBV9 and TRBJ2-2; no definite D call. CDR1 is SGDLS, CDR2 YYNGEE, per germline. V lost 4 bases, J lost 3 bases, and 10 bases lay in between. CDR3 length: 14 residues. The CDR3 region has the DNA TGTGCCAGCAGCTCCAGAACAGACACCGGGGAGCTGTTTTTT. Its translation is CASSSRTDTGELFF.

The V and J genes are TRBV9 and TRBJ2-5; weak D call: TRBD2 (6 bases). The CDR3 spans 15 residues. Germline V CDR1 and CDR2: SGDLS, YYNGEE. Trimming left V 4 bases short and J 0 bases short, with 13 bases between. CDR3 bases: TGTGCCAGCAGCCGCGCAGGGAGGTACCAAGAGACCCAGTACTTC. Its protein is CASSRAGRYQETQYF.

The V call is TRBV6-5, the J call TRBJ2-7; TRBD2 might be the D (5 bases). Trimming cost V 5 bases and J 2 bases, with 13 bases left between them. The length of the CDR3 is 14 residues. Germline loops: CDR1 MNHEY, CDR2 SVGAGI. CDR3 DNA: TGTGCCAGCAGTCTTTCCGGACTGGCCTACGAGCAGTACTTC. Translation gives CASSLSGLAYEQYF.

This clone was observed a single time. The rearrangement joins TRBV6-2 or TRBV6-3 to TRBJ2-7, with D unclear. Germline lookup yields CDR1 MNHEY and CDR2 SVGEGT. V gave up 6 bases and J gave up 13 bases, with 16 bases separating them. CDR3 length: 11 amino acids. Here the CDR3 reads CASSSPGPSYF. In DNA, the CDR3 is TGTGCCAGCAGCTCTCCGGGTCCGAGCTACTTC.

V usage is TRBV27 and J usage is TRBJ2-7; TRBD2 matches 7 bases. The V and J ends lost 3 bases and 3 bases, in that order; junction bases with no gene match: 2. CDR1 MNHEY and CDR2 SMNVEV come from the germline V gene (reference sequence). The CDR3 has 13 residues. The CDR3 DNA follows: TGTGCCAGCAGTTTCCAGCGGGACTACGAGCAGTACTTC. It codes for CASSFQRDYEQYF.

This chain connects TRBV9 to TRBJ2-5; maybe TRBD1 (6 bases). The CDR3 runs 14 residues. V was clipped by 0 bases and J by 4 bases, with 10 bases between them. Germline lookup yields CDR1 SGDLS and CDR2 YYNGEE. CDR3 amino acids: CASSVAPRGETQYF. The CDR3 DNA reads as TGTGCCAGCAGCGTAGCTCCCAGGGGAGAGACCCAGTACTTC.

This clone was seen a handful of times. This chain uses TRBV2 with TRBJ2-5, with 12 bases matching TRBD2. V gave up 7 bases and J gave up 5 bases; unmatched junction bases: 11. Germline values: CDR1 SNHLY, CDR2 FYNNEI. The CDR3 consists of 16 residues. This CDR3 is CASTRLAGALGETQYF. DNA for the CDR3: TGTGCCAGCACGCGACTAGCGGGGGCTCTCGGGGAGACCCAGTACTTC.